These T cell receptor beta chains were read from a single sample in a study of T cell responses to AZD1222 COVID-19 vaccine. The repertoire was sequenced with immunoSEQ multiplex PCR; TCRdb's copy has only in-frame clones and lacks some. The sample gives 110,000 to 150,000 clones, more than 85% of which show up once; less than 15% is in the top ten. The specimen was peripheral blood, collected after recovery from COVID-19. The receptors were sampled from an adult who had recovered from COVID-19. CDR3s include the opening cysteine and the closing phenylalanine or tryptophan. The D gene is left open where the match is weak. A row's size may be missing; if present it is once, few, many or a size class.

DNA: TGTGCCAGCAGTTTGAGGGGTCCGCTAACACTAACCTACGAGCAGTACTTC
CDR3: CASSLRGPLTLTYEQYF
J: TRBJ2-7
V: TRBV28
length: 17
D: -
size: -

DNA: TGCGCCAGCAGCTTGACAGGGACAGGAAGTGAAGCTTTCTTT
CDR3: CASSLTGTGSEAFF
J: TRBJ1-1
V: TRBV5-1
length: 14
D: TRBD1
size: few

DNA: TGTGCCAGCAGTTACCTAGCGGGAACCTCCCCCGAGCAGTACTTC
CDR3: CASSYLAGTSPEQYF
J: TRBJ2-7
V: TRBV6-5
length: 15
D: TRBD2
size: -

DNA: TGCGCCAGCAGCTTGGAGGGCGTTGCCTACAATGAGCAGTTCTTC
CDR3: CASSLEGVAYNEQFF
J: TRBJ2-1
V: TRBV5-1
length: 15
D: -
size: -

DNA: TGTGCCAGCAGCACCTTAGCGGGAGAGGCCTACAATGAGCAGTTCTTC
CDR3: CASSTLAGEAYNEQFF
J: TRBJ2-1
V: TRBV9
length: 16
D: TRBD2
size: -

DNA: TGTGCCAGCAGTGCCCTCGGGGGGAGGGTGAACACCGGGGAGCTGTTTTTT
CDR3: CASSALGGRVNTGELFF
J: TRBJ2-2
V: TRBV2
length: 17
D: TRBD2
size: -

DNA: TGTGCCAGCAGTGGGTACAGCAAAGTAGGCTACACCTTC
CDR3: CASSGYSKVGYTF
J: TRBJ1-2
V: TRBV28
length: 13
D: -
size: -

DNA: TGTGCCAGCAGTTCCCTAACTAGCGGGAGCTACGAGCAGTACTTC
CDR3: CASSSLTSGSYEQYF
J: TRBJ2-7
V: TRBV27
length: 15
D: TRBD2
size: -

DNA: TGTGCCTGGAGTCCAATGGGACTAGCAAGCTCCTACGAGCAGTACTTC
CDR3: CAWSPMGLASSYEQYF
J: TRBJ2-7
V: TRBV30
length: 16
D: TRBD2
size: -

DNA: TGCGCCAGCAGTGATCTACTAGCGTGGGCCACAGATACGCAGTATTTT
CDR3: CASSDLLAWATDTQYF
J: TRBJ2-3
V: TRBV10-2
length: 16
D: TRBD2
size: -

DNA: TGTGCCAGCAGGGACAGGGGCTATCAGCCCCAGCATTTT
CDR3: CASRDRGYQPQHF
J: TRBJ1-5
V: TRBV2
length: 13
D: TRBD1
size: -

DNA: TGTGCCAGCAGTGAATCCAGGACTAGCGCGTATGAGCAGTTCTTC
CDR3: CASSESRTSAYEQFF
J: TRBJ2-1
V: TRBV6-4
length: 15
D: TRBD2
size: few

DNA: TGCGCCAGCAGCTTGGTTGGTAGGAATGAGCAGTTCTTC
CDR3: CASSLVGRNEQFF
J: TRBJ2-1
V: TRBV5-1
length: 13
D: -
size: -

DNA: TGTGCCAGCAGCGTAGTCACAGGGATTGGAGACACTGAAGCTTTCTTT
CDR3: CASSVVTGIGDTEAFF
J: TRBJ1-1
V: TRBV9
length: 16
D: -
size: once

DNA: TGTGCCAGCAGTTTGGGAGGGGCGAAGGCAACTAATGAAAAACTGTTTTTT
CDR3: CASSLGGAKATNEKLFF
J: TRBJ1-4
V: TRBV28
length: 17
D: -
size: once

DNA: TGTGCCAGTAGTATGTGGGGTAGTGGTCACGAGCAGTACTTC
CDR3: CASSMWGSGHEQYF
J: TRBJ2-7
V: TRBV19
length: 14
D: -
size: once

DNA: TGTGCCAGCAGAGCGCAGGGGGCTTTCAATCAGCCCCAGCATTTT
CDR3: CASRAQGAFNQPQHF
J: TRBJ1-5
V: TRBV6-5
length: 15
D: TRBD1
size: once

DNA: TGTGCCACCCCTGAGGAGAGCTATGGCTACACCTTC
CDR3: CATPEESYGYTF
J: TRBJ1-2
V: TRBV7-9
length: 12
D: -
size: -

DNA: TGTGCCATCAGAATTCAAGAGAACACTGAAGCTTTCTTT
CDR3: CAIRIQENTEAFF
J: TRBJ1-1
V: TRBV10-3
length: 13
D: -
size: -

DNA: TGCGCCAGCCAAACCCAAGGGACTTCCGAGACCCAGTACTTC
CDR3: CASQTQGTSETQYF
J: TRBJ2-5
V: TRBV5-1
length: 14
D: -
size: -

DNA: TGTGCCAGCACGGACGGGAGCTCCTACAATGAGCAGTTCTTC
CDR3: CASTDGSSYNEQFF
J: TRBJ2-1
V: TRBV27
length: 14
D: -
size: -

DNA: TGTGCCAGTAGTCCTACTAGCGCACAAGAGACCCAGTACTTC
CDR3: CASSPTSAQETQYF
J: TRBJ2-5
V: TRBV19
length: 14
D: TRBD2
size: -

DNA: TGCGCCAGCAGCGGAAGCGGGAGGGTCTACGAGCAGTACTTC
CDR3: CASSGSGRVYEQYF
J: TRBJ2-7
V: TRBV5-1
length: 14
D: TRBD2
size: -

DNA: TGTGCCAGCAGTACCCCTTCGGCAGGCTCTCATGAAAAACTGTTTTTT
CDR3: CASSTPSAGSHEKLFF
J: TRBJ1-4
V: TRBV28
length: 16
D: -
size: -

DNA: TGTGCCAGCAGACCGCATGGCACTGAAGCTTTCTTT
CDR3: CASRPHGTEAFF
J: TRBJ1-1
V: TRBV6-5
length: 12
D: -
size: -

DNA: TGCGCCAGCAGTGTTGGGAGGAACACTGAAGCTTTCTTT
CDR3: CASSVGRNTEAFF
J: TRBJ1-1
V: TRBV10-2
length: 13
D: -
size: -

DNA: TGTGCCAGCAGCCCCCTAGCGGGAGGCCCGAACACCGGGGAGCTGTTTTTT
CDR3: CASSPLAGGPNTGELFF
J: TRBJ2-2
V: TRBV7-9
length: 17
D: TRBD2
size: few

DNA: TGTGCCAGCAGCCAAGCCGACAGGGCAAGGGGCAATGAGCAGTTCTTC
CDR3: CASSQADRARGNEQFF
J: TRBJ2-1
V: TRBV14
length: 16
D: TRBD1
size: -

DNA: TGTGCCAGCAGCGCCGGAGGGGACAGGAGCACCTACGAGCAGTACTTC
CDR3: CASSAGGDRSTYEQYF
J: TRBJ2-7
V: TRBV9
length: 16
D: TRBD1
size: -

DNA: TGTGCCAGCAGCTTGGCCAGCCTCACGGTGAGCTACGAGCAGTACTTC
CDR3: CASSLASLTVSYEQYF
J: TRBJ2-7
V: TRBV7-9
length: 16
D: -
size: -

DNA: TGTGCCAGCAGTTCCCTGGGTCGGTGGGGCCCAAGCACAGATACGCAGTATTTT
CDR3: CASSSLGRWGPSTDTQYF
J: TRBJ2-3
V: TRBV28
length: 18
D: -
size: -

DNA: TGTGCCATCAGGACCGATGGTAGCGGGAGGCTCAATGAGCAGTTCTTC
CDR3: CAIRTDGSGRLNEQFF
J: TRBJ2-1
V: TRBV10-3
length: 16
D: TRBD2
size: -

DNA: TGCGCCAGCAGTCAAAGGCAAACGCCTAATGAAAAACTGTTTTTT
CDR3: CASSQRQTPNEKLFF
J: TRBJ1-4
V: TRBV23-1
length: 15
D: -
size: -

DNA: TGTGCCACCAGTGATACCGGACTAGCGGGAGATACGCAGTATTTT
CDR3: CATSDTGLAGDTQYF
J: TRBJ2-3
V: TRBV24-1
length: 15
D: TRBD2
size: -

DNA: TGCGCCAGCAGCCGGACCGCTTCCAGGGTTAGCCTAGACGAGCAGTACTTC
CDR3: CASSRTASRVSLDEQYF
J: TRBJ2-7
V: TRBV4-1
length: 17
D: -
size: once

DNA: TGTGCCAGTAGTATCAGGAGCGGGACCGATGAGCAGTTCTTC
CDR3: CASSIRSGTDEQFF
J: TRBJ2-1
V: TRBV19
length: 14
D: TRBD2
size: -

DNA: TGTGCCAGCAGCCCTTCGGACAGGTGGCTAATCTATGGCTACACCTTC
CDR3: CASSPSDRWLIYGYTF
J: TRBJ1-2
V: TRBV9
length: 16
D: TRBD1
size: -

DNA: TGTGCCAGTAGTATAAGGGGCGTAGTCTACGAGCAGTACTTC
CDR3: CASSIRGVVYEQYF
J: TRBJ2-7
V: TRBV19
length: 14
D: -
size: -

DNA: TGTGCCAGCAGTTTGTCTGGTTACCGGGGGCGCGGGCGACCTAACAATGAGCAGTTCTTC
CDR3: CASSLSGYRGRGRPNNEQFF
J: TRBJ2-1
V: TRBV28
length: 20
D: -
size: -

DNA: TGTGCCAGCAGTTCGACAGGGGGAGGTTCACCCCTCCACTTT
CDR3: CASSSTGGGSPLHF
J: TRBJ1-6
V: TRBV27
length: 14
D: TRBD1
size: -

DNA: TGTGCCAGCAGCCGTTCGACAGGGTACCAAGAGACCCAGTACTTC
CDR3: CASSRSTGYQETQYF
J: TRBJ2-5
V: TRBV14
length: 15
D: TRBD1
size: -

DNA: TGCAGCGGCTCTAGCGGTCCCTACGAGCAGTACTTC
CDR3: CSGSSGPYEQYF
J: TRBJ2-7
V: TRBV29-1
length: 12
D: TRBD2
size: -

DNA: TGTGCCAGCAGTTTTGCGGGGCGAGGGTGGTTTTATGGCTACACCTTC
CDR3: CASSFAGRGWFYGYTF
J: TRBJ1-2
V: TRBV28
length: 16
D: -
size: -

DNA: TGTGCCAGCAGCTCCGGGTGGGAGCAGCCCCAGCATTTT
CDR3: CASSSGWEQPQHF
J: TRBJ1-5
V: TRBV11-2
length: 13
D: -
size: -

DNA: TGTGCCAGCAGTTGGACAGGGGAGGCTTATGGCTACACCTTC
CDR3: CASSWTGEAYGYTF
J: TRBJ1-2
V: TRBV2
length: 14
D: TRBD1
size: -

DNA: TGTGCCAGCAGCCAGAGCGCGGGAGCCCTAGATACGCAGTATTTT
CDR3: CASSQSAGALDTQYF
J: TRBJ2-3
V: TRBV3-1/TRBV3-2
length: 15
D: TRBD2
size: -

DNA: TGTGCCATCAGCGTTACGGGGCACAGTGATAGTGAGCAGTTCTTC
CDR3: CAISVTGHSDSEQFF
J: TRBJ2-1
V: TRBV10-3
length: 15
D: -
size: -

DNA: TGTGCCAGCAACCGGGGCGCTAACTATGGCTACACCTTC
CDR3: CASNRGANYGYTF
J: TRBJ1-2
V: TRBV6-5
length: 13
D: -
size: -

DNA: TGTGCCAGCAGTGAAGCGGGCCGGGACAGGGTCAGGGGTGGCTACACCTTC
CDR3: CASSEAGRDRVRGGYTF
J: TRBJ1-2
V: TRBV6-1
length: 17
D: TRBD1
size: -

DNA: TGTGCCAGCAGCTTAAACGAAGGGCTTCCCTACAATGAGCAGTTCTTC
CDR3: CASSLNEGLPYNEQFF
J: TRBJ2-1
V: TRBV7-3
length: 16
D: -
size: -

DNA: TGTGCCAGCAGCCCCTGGGGGACTAGCGGGACCGAGCAGTTCTTC
CDR3: CASSPWGTSGTEQFF
J: TRBJ2-1
V: TRBV6-5
length: 15
D: TRBD2
size: -

DNA: TGCGCCAGCAGCTTACAGGGTGGCTTGAACACTGAAGCTTTCTTT
CDR3: CASSLQGGLNTEAFF
J: TRBJ1-1
V: TRBV5-1
length: 15
D: -
size: -

DNA: TGTGCCAGCACTATACAGGGAGGGGGCAATCAGCCCCAGCATTTT
CDR3: CASTIQGGGNQPQHF
J: TRBJ1-5
V: TRBV6-5
length: 15
D: -
size: -

DNA: TGCGCCAGCAGTCAACCATACGGGGGGAACACCGGGGAGCTGTTTTTT
CDR3: CASSQPYGGNTGELFF
J: TRBJ2-2
V: TRBV23-1
length: 16
D: -
size: -

DNA: TGCGCCAGCAGCGCGACAGGAGAGATTAATGAAAAACTGTTTTTT
CDR3: CASSATGEINEKLFF
J: TRBJ1-4
V: TRBV5-1
length: 15
D: -
size: -